The entry below gives a single T cell receptor (beta chain) sequence along with its context. The antigen is undetermined. These data originate in a study of radiotherapy plus CTLA-4 blockade in lung cancer. Sequencing was performed with immunoSEQ multiplex PCR; in TCRdb, only in-frame clones are kept and a portion is missing. The table records some 110,000 clones, approximately 77% of them present only once. Findings and limits, study-wide: Alongside interferon-beta, early blood T cell clone dynamics were reportedly the best predictor of response.

Each patient with chemo-refractory metastatic non-small-cell lung cancer was treated with focal radiation plus CTLA-4 blockade using ipilimumab. The CDR3 spans 11 residues. V gave up 6 bases and J gave up 5 bases, with 10 bases separating them. CDR1 is DFQATT and CDR2 is SNEGSKA in the germline V gene (reference sequence). The receptor comes from a human donor with non-small cell lung cancer that progressed on radiotherapy plus ipilimumab. Some clones in this sample may be carry-over from other donors' samples. The material sequenced was peripheral blood, taken from a patient treated with radiotherapy plus ipilimumab. The chain carries TRBV20-1 and TRBJ2-5; D gene uncertain. This CDR3 reads CSAGRRETQYF. The CDR3 DNA is TGCAGTGCAGGTCGACGGGAGACCCAGTACTTC.